The 29 T cell receptor beta chains below were found in one sample sequenced in a study of control samples from healthy donors and cancer patients. The data were produced by immunoSEQ multiplex PCR, yet TCRdb's version contains in-frame clones alone and is incomplete. The sample carries tens of thousands of clones, 85% to 95% recorded once. Sequenced material: PBMCs. All receptors derive from a man younger than 45 with colorectal cancer.

The chain employs TRBV7-8 and TRBJ1-1; 7 nucleotides align to TRBD1. The CDR3 has 16 amino acids. After removal of 5 bases from V and 6 bases from J, the junction contained 15 bases not matched to a gene. Per germline, CDR1 SGHVS and CDR2 FQNEAQ. The DNA of the CDR3 is TGTGCCAGCAGCCTAGAGGACGTCATTCAGGGGGCTGAAGCTTTCTTT. It translates to CASSLEDVIQGAEAFF.

This chain joins TRBV9 and TRBJ1-2; D gene ambiguous. Per the germline V gene, CDR1 is SGDLS and CDR2 is YYNGEE. Trimming took 0 bases from V and 4 from J, leaving 16 bases between them. The CDR3 runs 16 residues. CDR3 nucleotide sequence: TGTGCCAGCAGCGTAGCTACCGGGGAACTAGGCTATGGCTACACCTTC. It is translated as CASSVATGELGYGYTF.

This sequence joins TRBV15 and TRBJ2-3, with D uncertain. Trimming took 5 bases from V and 0 from J, leaving 6 bases between them. Looked up from germline, CDR1 is LNHNV and CDR2 is YYDKDF (reference sequence). This CDR3 is built from 13 residues. CDR3 amino acids: CATSGSSTDTQYF. DNA of the CDR3: TGTGCCACCAGCGGCAGTAGCACAGATACGCAGTATTTT.

The CDR3 DNA follows: TGTGCCAGCAGCCGGGACAGGGGCCGTGTAGGCACCGGGGAGCTGTTTTTT. It is translated as CASSRDRGRVGTGELFF. The V and J genes are TRBV5-6 and TRBJ2-2; 10 bases agree with TRBD1. Germline values: CDR1 SGHDT, CDR2 YYEEEE. This CDR3 is built from 17 residues. V gave up 4 bases and J gave up 4 bases; unmatched junction bases: 10.

The CDR3 bases are TGTGCCAGCAGCCTCTTTGGTAAAGGGACAGGGAACACCGGGGAGCTGTTTTTT. Translating gives CASSLFGKGTGNTGELFF. This chain links TRBV7-9 with TRBJ2-2; 8 nucleotides agree with TRBD1. Germline CDR1 and CDR2: SEHNR and FQNEAQ (reference sequence). The CDR3 totals 18 residues. The J segment lost 1 base and the V segment lost 5 bases, leaving 12 bases of the junction unmatched.

The CDR3 sequence is CASSTIAGGQDTQYF. The CDR3 bases are TGTGCCAGCAGCACCATAGCGGGGGGACAAGATACGCAGTATTTT. The gene calls are TRBV9 and TRBJ2-3; 10 nucleotides agree with TRBD2. Per the germline V gene, CDR1 is SGDLS and CDR2 is YYNGEE. This CDR3 contains 15 residues. J lost 5 bases, V lost 4 bases, and 7 bases had no gene match.

The chain is built from TRBV2 and TRBJ2-4; 10 bases map to TRBD2. CDR3 length: 16 amino acids. CDR1 SNHLY and CDR2 FYNNEI come from the germline V gene. Trimming took 3 bases from V and 5 from J; bases not matched to a gene: 7. The CDR3: CASSDVAGGFQNIQYF. The CDR3 region has the DNA TGTGCCAGCAGTGATGTAGCGGGGGGTTTTCAAAACATTCAGTACTTC.

The DNA for the CDR3 is TGTGCCAGCAGCTTACACGACAAAAGCACAGATACGCAGTATTTT. Amino acids: CASSLHDKSTDTQYF. V and J are TRBV7-9 and TRBJ2-3, with D uncertain. V was cut by 2 bases and J by 0 bases, with 9 bases left in between. The germline CDR1 and CDR2 sequences are SEHNR and FQNEAQ (reference sequence). The CDR3 sequence is 15 residues long.

The J gene is TRBJ1-4, the V gene TRBV5-4; 7 bases line up with TRBD1. Germline values: CDR1 SGHNT, CDR2 YYREEE (reference sequence). The J segment lost 5 bases and the V segment lost 2 bases, leaving 6 bases of the junction unmatched. This CDR3 contains 15 residues. This CDR3 reads CASSFRAGGNEKLFF. CDR3 nucleotide sequence: TGTGCCAGCAGCTTCCGGGCAGGGGGGAATGAAAAACTGTTTTTT.

The chain joins TRBV27 to TRBJ2-7; D not resolved. Germline CDR1 reads MNHEY; CDR2 reads SMNVEV (reference sequence). The CDR3 sequence is 15 residues long. The germline V and J ends were trimmed by 10 bases and 4 bases, with 23 bases remaining between them. The CDR3 DNA follows: TGTGCCAACAGACCCGAAGCAGGTCATACTTACGAGCAGTACTTC. Translated: CANRPEAGHTYEQYF.

The chain carries TRBV19 and TRBJ1-1, with TRBD1 matching 7 bases. Germline V CDR1 and CDR2: LNHDA, SQIVND (reference sequence). The CDR3 totals 14 residues. Trimming at V came to 4 bases and at J to 4 bases, leaving 6 bases not matched to a gene. CDR3 region: CASSTTGAITEAFF. DNA for the CDR3: TGTGCCAGTAGTACCACAGGGGCGATCACTGAAGCTTTCTTT.

The V and J genes are TRBV19 and TRBJ1-3, with D perhaps TRBD1 (5 bases). Per germline, CDR1 LNHDA and CDR2 SQIVND (reference sequence). The CDR3 has 13 amino acids. V shed 8 bases and J shed 3 bases, with 11 bases lying between them. The DNA for the CDR3 is TGTGCCAGTGAGGCCGGGGGTGGAAACACCATATATTTT. As protein: CASEAGGGNTIYF.

The chain combines TRBV6-5 with TRBJ1-1; D unclear. Germline CDR1 MNHEY, CDR2 SVGAGI. V lost 7 bases and J lost 0, with 9 bases in between. CDR3 length: 13 amino acids. In DNA, the CDR3 is TGTGCCAGCATGATAGGGATGAACACTGAAGCTTTCTTT. Translated, it gives CASMIGMNTEAFF.

The chain links TRBV7-9 to TRBJ2-3; the D is unclear. V gave up 1 base and J gave up 0 bases, with 8 bases separating them. Germline V gene lookup returns CDR1 SEHNR and CDR2 FQNEAQ (reference sequence). This CDR3 region has 15 residues. CDR3 residues: CASSLEGYSTDTQYF. CDR3 DNA sequence: TGTGCCAGCAGCTTAGAAGGCTATAGCACAGATACGCAGTATTTT.

The chain is built from TRBV5-1 and TRBJ2-7; 10 bases agree with TRBD2. The germline V gene encodes CDR1 SGHRS and CDR2 YFSETQ. The CDR3 length is 16 residues. V shed 2 bases and J 1 base; nucleotides not matched to a gene: 6. The CDR3 DNA follows: TGCGCCAGCAGCTTTTTAGCGGGGGGAAGGTCCTACGAGCAGTACTTC. It encodes CASSFLAGGRSYEQYF. The entire variable domain, with the rest obtained from reference TRBV5-1 and TRBJ2-7, is as follows: KAGVTQTPRYLIKTRGQQVTLSCSPISGHRSVSWYQQTPGQGLQFLFEYFSETQRNKGNFPGRFSGRQFSNSRSEMNVSTLELGDSALYLCASSFLAGGRSYEQYFGPGTRLTVT.

V and J are TRBV7-2 and TRBJ1-1; weak D call: TRBD1 (5 bases). Germline CDR1 reads SGHTA; CDR2 reads FQGNSA. The CDR3 sequence is 12 residues long. V was cut by 3 bases and J by 8 bases, with 10 bases left in between. In nucleotides, the CDR3 is TGTGCCAGCAGCTTTCCCGGGGGGGAAGCTTTCTTT. Amino acids: CASSFPGGEAFF. The complete variable domain, with remaining parts taken from reference TRBV7-2 and TRBJ1-1, reads GAGVSQSPSNKVTEKGKDVELRCDPISGHTALYWYRQSLGQGLEFLIYFQGNSAPDKSGLPSDRFSAERTGGSVSTLTIQRTQQEDSAVYLCASSFPGGEAFFGQGTRLTVV.

CDR3 sequence (DNA): TGTGCCAGCAGCCAAGAGGGGGGACGACAGGGGCCAGAGACCCAGTACTTC. Translation: CASSQEGGRQGPETQYF. The chain employs TRBV4-2 and TRBJ2-5, with 8 bases lining up with TRBD1. Germline V gene lookup returns CDR1 LGHNA and CDR2 YNFKEQ. The CDR3 is 17 residues long. V dropped 0 bases and J dropped 4; count of bases not matched to a gene: 10.

V gene TRBV11-2 combines with J gene TRBJ2-7; the D gene is possibly TRBD2 (6 bases). Trimming left V 0 bases short and J 4 bases short, with 16 bases between. Germline values: CDR1 SGHAT, CDR2 FQNNGV. The CDR3 runs 16 residues. The CDR3 sequence is CASSLEGGRWVYEQYV. The DNA for the CDR3 is TGTGCCAGCAGCTTAGAGGGGGGTCGTTGGGTTTACGAGCAGTACGTC.

This clone was found once. V usage is TRBV7-2 and J usage is TRBJ1-1; D is uncertain. The V end was cut by 5 bases, the J end by 10 bases, with 17 bases between. The CDR3 loop spans 13 amino acids. The V gene's germline CDR1 is SGHTA and CDR2 FQGNSA. CDR3 sequence reads: CASSPSWRTAAFF. CDR3 sequence (DNA): TGTGCCAGCAGCCCGAGCTGGAGGACGGCAGCTTTCTTT.

The rearrangement joins TRBV9 to TRBJ1-4, with D maybe TRBD1 (5 bases). The CDR3 runs 15 residues. Trimming cost V 2 bases and J 5 bases, with 13 bases left between them. Germline CDR1 is SGDLS and CDR2 is YYNGEE. The CDR3 bases are TGTGCCAGCAGCGTGCAGGGAAACATAAATGAAAAACTGTTTTTT. It encodes CASSVQGNINEKLFF.

The chain combines TRBV4-1 with TRBJ2-5; D gene ambiguous. Germline V gene sequence: CDR1 MGHRA, CDR2 YSYEKL. This CDR3 has 13 residues. Trimming shortened V by 3 bases and J by 4 bases, and 9 bases separated the two germline ends. The CDR3 DNA sequence: TGCGCCAGCAGCCAGCGGATTTCAGAGACCCAGTACTTC. Encoded protein: CASSQRISETQYF.

This rearrangement joins TRBV6-2 or TRBV6-3 to TRBJ1-1, with 8 nucleotides matching TRBD1. V lost 4 bases to trimming and J lost 7 bases; unmatched junction nucleotides: 8. The CDR3 has 14 amino acids. Germline lookup yields CDR1 MNHEY and CDR2 SVGEGT. In DNA, the CDR3 is TGTGCCAGCAGTTCCTCCCAGGGGGCTGGTGAAGCTTTCTTT. It translates to CASSSSQGAGEAFF.

V gene TRBV7-9 combines with J gene TRBJ1-2; 7 nucleotides agree with TRBD1. Germline trimming cut 5 bases from V and 4 bases from J; bases unmatched to any gene: 10. The V gene's germline CDR1 is SEHNR and CDR2 FQNEAQ (reference sequence). This CDR3 is 15 amino acids long. The CDR3 protein is CASSDLSGQFYGYTF. The DNA for the CDR3 is TGTGCCAGCAGCGACCTATCGGGACAGTTCTATGGCTACACCTTC.

V usage is TRBV2 and J usage is TRBJ1-4; 10 nucleotides match TRBD1. CDR3 size: 15 residues. CDR1 and CDR2 (germline): SNHLY, FYNNEI. Losses at the gene ends were 3 bases for V and 7 bases for J; bases not matched to a gene: 5. The CDR3 reads CASSEAGTGVEKLFF. The CDR3 DNA is TGTGCCAGCAGTGAGGCCGGGACAGGGGTTGAAAAACTGTTTTTT. Full variable domain (rest looked up from reference TRBV2 and TRBJ1-4): EPEVTQTPSHQVTQMGQEVILRCVPISNHLYFYWYRQILGQKVEFLVSFYNNEISEKSEIFDDQFSVERPDGSNFTLKIRSTKLEDSAMYFCASSEAGTGVEKLFFGSGTQLSVL.

The rearrangement uses TRBV9 and TRBJ2-3; D may be TRBD1 or TRBD2 (6 bases each). The V gene's germline CDR1 is SGDLS and CDR2 YYNGEE. The CDR3 runs to 16 residues. Trimming took off 2 bases at V and 6 bases at J, with 19 bases between the two ends. The CDR3 DNA is TGTGCCAGCAGCGTTACACACGGGGGCTTTGCGGATACGCAGTATTTT. It encodes CASSVTHGGFADTQYF.

The CDR3 DNA is TGCGCCAGCAGCCAAGATAATGACAGGGGCGGATACAATGAGCAGTTCTTC. It codes for CASSQDNDRGGYNEQFF. The chain is built from TRBV4-3 and TRBJ2-1; 8 nucleotides match TRBD1. CDR1 is LGHNA, CDR2 YSLEER, per germline. The V gene end was trimmed by 0 bases and the J gene end by 4 bases; junction bases not matched to a gene: 8. There are 17 residues in the CDR3.

This chain connects TRBV5-6 to TRBJ1-5; D not certain. Germline V gene lookup returns CDR1 SGHDT and CDR2 YYEEEE. V lost 0 bases to trimming and J lost 2 bases, with 6 bases between them. The CDR3 consists of 14 residues. CDR3 DNA: TGTGCCAGCAGCTTGGATCAGGGCAATCAGCCCCAGCATTTT. Amino acids: CASSLDQGNQPQHF.

V and J are TRBV5-1 and TRBJ1-6, with D uncertain. This CDR3 contains 14 residues. V was trimmed by 4 bases and J by 6 bases, leaving 11 bases between them. The germline gives CDR1 SGHRS, CDR2 YFSETQ. The CDR3 DNA is TGCGCCAGCAGCGTGGACGGTGTTAATTCACCCCTCCACTTT. It codes for CASSVDGVNSPLHF. Together with reference TRBV5-1 and TRBJ1-6, the CDR3 gives the full variable domain: KAGVTQTPRYLIKTRGQQVTLSCSPISGHRSVSWYQQTPGQGLQFLFEYFSETQRNKGNFPGRFSGRQFSNSRSEMNVSTLELGDSALYLCASSVDGVNSPLHFGNGTRLTVT.

The genes are TRBV3-1 (or the pseudogene TRBV3-2) and TRBJ2-1, with D tentatively TRBD2 (7 bases). The germline CDR1 and CDR2 sequences are LGHDT and YNNKEL (reference sequence). Trimming left V 7 bases short and J 6 bases short, with 31 bases between. The CDR3 contains 19 residues. CDR3 in DNA: TGTGCCAGCACTCGAGGGGGGGCTGGAGCCGGCAATGGGCCCAATGAGCAGTTCTTC. This translates into CASTRGGAGAGNGPNEQFF.